This is a list of T cell receptor beta chains from one sample in a study of blood T cell repertoires in COVID-19. Sequencing was performed with immunoSEQ multiplex PCR; in TCRdb, only in-frame clones are kept and a portion is missing. The sample carries approximately 250,000 clones, about 90% recorded once. Input material: PBMCs or T cells enriched from blood (not recorded which). The receptor set was obtained from a woman aged 25-40 years with acute COVID-19. CDR3s include the opening cysteine and the closing phenylalanine or tryptophan. The D gene is left open where the match is weak.

-	TRBV6-5	CASSYSPGLTGELFF
-	TRBV2	CASSEAEGRGNTIYF
TRBD1	TRBV11-2	CASSAPGQPKGETQYF
TRBD2	TRBV2	CAKLAGSGEQYF
-	TRBV3-1/TRBV3-2	CASSQDGRSTDTQYF
-	TRBV7-9	CASSLGSGNGEQYF
TRBD2	TRBV6-5	CASSYSGLAAPYEQYF
TRBD1	TRBV2	CASSEAGTASNSPLHF
TRBD2	TRBV30	CAWTVSGSRGETQYF
-	TRBV7-6	CASSLVSSPDEQYF
TRBD2	TRBV7-2	CASSLVAAGGGNEQFF
TRBD2	TRBV4-3	CASSIGTSGRAPEITQYF
TRBD1	TRBV10-3	CAISGDSSYEQYF
-	TRBV6-5	CASSYQGGSTDTQYF
TRBD2	TRBV3-1/TRBV3-2	CASSAGGPPYEQYF
-	TRBV14	CASSQVWGGEDEQFF
-	TRBV13	CASSLGATGELFF
-	TRBV18	CASTSTGGSGNTIYF
TRBD1	TRBV27	CASSLSIDRGLGYTF
TRBD1	TRBV20-1	CSASDRGRSTEAFF
-	TRBV7-8	CASSRDLSGEKLFF
TRBD1	TRBV5-4	CASSLHRGPGWDEQFF
TRBD2	TRBV5-5	CASSTGLAGPTDTQYF